This entry is about one T cell receptor beta chain. Its antigen is unknown. The CDR3 is cut off 3 residues early in the read; its end comes from the germline J gene. This entry comes from a study of T cells in women clearing cervical HPV infection. Findings and limits, study-wide: It is unknown whether associations predate infection; no effector/memory or HPV-specific sorting.

Only in-frame clones appear in the TCRdb table, and some are missing; sequencing was by immunoSEQ multiplex PCR. The listing records tens of thousands of clones. CDR1 and CDR2 (germline): SGHAT, FQNNGV. After removal of 5 bases from V and 7 bases from J, the junction contained 11 bases not matched to a gene. The length of the CDR3 is 15 residues. The receptor's source is a woman between 18 and 70 years old with a cervical HPV16 infection that either progressed to CIN3+ or cleared (not recorded which). The V gene is TRBV11-2, the J gene TRBJ2-5; 9 bases match TRBD1. Sequenced material: blood buffy coat. The CDR3 loop reads CASSGGPQGARTQYF. The DNA read from the CDR3 is TGTGCCAGCAGCGGTGGCCCACAGGGGGCGAGGACC.